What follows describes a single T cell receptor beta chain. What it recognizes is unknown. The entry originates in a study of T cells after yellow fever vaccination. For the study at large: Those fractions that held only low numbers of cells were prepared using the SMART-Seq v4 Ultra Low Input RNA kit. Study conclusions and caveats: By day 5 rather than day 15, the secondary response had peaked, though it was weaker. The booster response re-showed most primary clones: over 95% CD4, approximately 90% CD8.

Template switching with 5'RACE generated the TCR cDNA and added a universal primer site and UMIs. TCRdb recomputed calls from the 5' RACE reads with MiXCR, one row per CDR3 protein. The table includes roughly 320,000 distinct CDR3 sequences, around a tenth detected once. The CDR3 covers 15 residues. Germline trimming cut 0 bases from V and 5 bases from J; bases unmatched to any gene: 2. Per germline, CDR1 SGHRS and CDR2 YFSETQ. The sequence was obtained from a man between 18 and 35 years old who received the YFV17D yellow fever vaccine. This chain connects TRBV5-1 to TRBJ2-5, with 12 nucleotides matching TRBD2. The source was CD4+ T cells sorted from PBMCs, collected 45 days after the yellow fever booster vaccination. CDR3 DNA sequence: TGCGCCAGCAGCTTGGGGACTAGCGGGGATGAGACCCAGTACTTC. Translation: CASSLGTSGDETQYF.